This T cell receptor (beta chain) is drawn from a study of blood T cell repertoires in COVID-19. Study background: The United States, Italy and Spain were the sources of the acute and convalescent COVID-19 samples. The analysed material was cDNA or gDNA that came from T cells, B-cell-depleted T cells, or PBMCs.

Authors' analysis steps: Reference gene primer amplification in the assay estimated nucleated cell counts. Libraries were prepared by immunoSEQ multiplex PCR; TCRdb keeps only in-frame clonotypes and omits some of them. The V and J calls and the clone size are those of that table, but D and trimming were determined from the DNA. The sample has 50,000 to 65,000 clones; around 83% are singletons. This CDR3 is built from 15 residues. In germline, CDR1 is ENHRY, CDR2 SYGVKD. The ends were cut back, 5 bases at V and 10 bases at J, with 18 bases in the middle. Sequences were obtained from peripheral blood. This receptor was obtained from a human donor in a cohort sampled during active COVID-19. The chain uses TRBV10-3 and TRBJ1-6, with D possibly being TRBD1 (5 bases). DNA of the CDR3: TGTGCCATCAGTATTACCGGGACTGACGGCTCACCCCTCCACTTT. Translation: CAISITGTDGSPLHF.